This T cell receptor (beta chain) was identified in a study of blood T cell repertoires in COVID-19. This table comes from immunoSEQ multiplex PCR, and its TCRdb copy is limited to in-frame clones, with some not included. The sample includes 200,000 to 250,000 clones, 86% of them seen just once. The CDR3 covers 18 residues. Trimming removed 3 bases from V and 13 bases from J, with 34 bases in between. Germline V gene data show CDR1 as MRHNA and CDR2 as SNTAGT. This chain links TRBV6-4 with TRBJ2-7; D is perhaps TRBD1 (6 bases). The receptor's source is a woman aged 40 to 50 with acute COVID-19. The source material was PBMCs or T cells enriched from blood (not recorded which). CDR3 in amino acids: CASSDPGSSPVQGPDGYV. CDR3 coding DNA: TGTGCCAGCAGTGATCCTGGTTCCTCACCTGTACAGGGACCGGACGGATACGTC.